Included here is one T cell receptor (beta chain) sequence, with context. The sample belongs to a study of blood T cell repertoires in COVID-19. V dropped 3 bases and J dropped 6 bases, with 21 bases sitting between them. Germline V gives CDR1 SGDLS, CDR2 YYNGEE. CDR3 length: 16 amino acids. Measured with immunoSEQ multiplex PCR; TCRdb has only the in-frame clones, and not every one. The sample carries roughly 220,000 clones, approximately 84% recorded once. This chain uses TRBV9 with TRBJ1-1; TRBD1 might be the D (6 bases). This receptor was identified in a man in his forties who had recovered from COVID-19. The sequenced material came from PBMCs or T cells enriched from blood (not recorded which). The CDR3 loop reads CASSGGPKGDWAEAFF. The CDR3 coding sequence is TGTGCCAGCAGCGGGGGGCCAAAAGGGGATTGGGCTGAAGCTTTCTTT.